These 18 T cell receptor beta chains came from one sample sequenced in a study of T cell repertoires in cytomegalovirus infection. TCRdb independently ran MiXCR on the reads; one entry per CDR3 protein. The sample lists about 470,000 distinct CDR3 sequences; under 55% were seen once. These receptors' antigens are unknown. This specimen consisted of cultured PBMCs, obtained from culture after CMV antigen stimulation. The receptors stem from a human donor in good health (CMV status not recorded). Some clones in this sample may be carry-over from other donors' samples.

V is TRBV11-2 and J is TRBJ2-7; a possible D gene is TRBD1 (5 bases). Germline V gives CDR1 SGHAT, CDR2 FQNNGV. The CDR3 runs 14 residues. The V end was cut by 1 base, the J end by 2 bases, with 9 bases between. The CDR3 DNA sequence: TGTGCCAGCAGCTTAGGGACAATAACCTACGAGCAGTACTTC. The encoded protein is CASSLGTITYEQYF.

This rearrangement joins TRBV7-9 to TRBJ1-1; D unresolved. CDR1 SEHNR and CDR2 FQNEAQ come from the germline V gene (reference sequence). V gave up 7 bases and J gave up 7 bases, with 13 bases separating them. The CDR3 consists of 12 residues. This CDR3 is CASITPPREAFF. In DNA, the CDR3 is TGTGCCAGCATTACCCCCCCCCGTGAAGCTTTCTTT.

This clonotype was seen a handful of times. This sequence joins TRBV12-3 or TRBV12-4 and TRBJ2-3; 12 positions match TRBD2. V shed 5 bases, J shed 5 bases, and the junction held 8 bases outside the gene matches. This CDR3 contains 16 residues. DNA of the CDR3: TGTGCCAGCAGTCGCCTAGCGGGGGGGCCGGGAGATACGCAGTATTTT. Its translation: CASSRLAGGPGDTQYF.

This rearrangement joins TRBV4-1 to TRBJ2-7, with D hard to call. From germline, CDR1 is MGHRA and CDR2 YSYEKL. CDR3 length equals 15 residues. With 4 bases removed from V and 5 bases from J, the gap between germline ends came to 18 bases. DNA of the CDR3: TGCGCCAGCAGCCCCGATCCTAATGGGGTCGACGAGCAGTACTTC. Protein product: CASSPDPNGVDEQYF.

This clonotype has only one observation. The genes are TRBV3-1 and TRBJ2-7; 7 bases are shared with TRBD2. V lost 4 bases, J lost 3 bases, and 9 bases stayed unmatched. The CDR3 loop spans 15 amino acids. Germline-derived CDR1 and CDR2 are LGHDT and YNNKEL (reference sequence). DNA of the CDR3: TGTGCCAGCAGCCTTTCGCTGGGGAGGGACTACGAGCAGTACTTC. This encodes CASSLSLGRDYEQYF.

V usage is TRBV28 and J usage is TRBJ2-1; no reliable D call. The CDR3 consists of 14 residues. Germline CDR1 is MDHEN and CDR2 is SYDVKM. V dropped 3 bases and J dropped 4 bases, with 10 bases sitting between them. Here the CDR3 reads CASSLPQEYNEQFF. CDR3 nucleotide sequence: TGTGCCAGCAGTTTGCCCCAGGAGTACAATGAGCAGTTCTTC. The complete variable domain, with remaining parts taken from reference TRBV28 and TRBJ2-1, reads DVKVTQSSRYLVKRTGEKVFLECVQDMDHENMFWYRQDPGLGLRLIYFSYDVKMKEKGDIPEGYSVSREKKERFSLILESASTNQTSMYLCASSLPQEYNEQFFGPGTRLTVL.

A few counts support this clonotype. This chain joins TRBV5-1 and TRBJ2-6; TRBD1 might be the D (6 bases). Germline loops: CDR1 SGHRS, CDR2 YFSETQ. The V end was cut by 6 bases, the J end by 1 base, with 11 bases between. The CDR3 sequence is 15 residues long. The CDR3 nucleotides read TGCGCCAGCACACAGGGAGAATCTGGGGCCAACGTCCTGACTTTC. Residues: CASTQGESGANVLTF.

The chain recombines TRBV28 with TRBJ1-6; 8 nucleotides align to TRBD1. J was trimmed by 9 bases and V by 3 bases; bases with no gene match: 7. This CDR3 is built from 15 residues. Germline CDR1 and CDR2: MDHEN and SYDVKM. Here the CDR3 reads CASSLTGQGISPLHF. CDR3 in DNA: TGTGCCAGCAGTTTGACTGGACAGGGCATTTCACCCCTCCACTTT. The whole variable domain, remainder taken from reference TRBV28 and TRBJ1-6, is DVKVTQSSRYLVKRTGEKVFLECVQDMDHENMFWYRQDPGLGLRLIYFSYDVKMKEKGDIPEGYSVSREKKERFSLILESASTNQTSMYLCASSLTGQGISPLHFGNGTRLTVT.

The CDR3 loop reads CAISVGSSYNEQFF. The CDR3 nucleotides are TGTGCCATCAGTGTGGGTAGCTCCTACAATGAGCAGTTCTTC. The chain has TRBV10-3 and TRBJ2-1; no definite D call. CDR3 size: 14 residues. V lost 4 bases to trimming and J lost 0 bases, with 7 bases between them. Per germline, CDR1 ENHRY and CDR2 SYGVKD.

CDR3 DNA sequence: TGTGCCAGCTCACCCACGGGGACAGCCTCCTACGAGCAGTACTTC. Its translation: CASSPTGTASYEQYF. V usage is TRBV18 and J usage is TRBJ2-7; 7 bases agree with TRBD1. The CDR3 runs to 15 residues. The V gene end was trimmed by 3 bases and the J gene end by 0 bases; junction bases not matched to a gene: 5. Germline CDR1 and CDR2: KGHSH and LQKENI.

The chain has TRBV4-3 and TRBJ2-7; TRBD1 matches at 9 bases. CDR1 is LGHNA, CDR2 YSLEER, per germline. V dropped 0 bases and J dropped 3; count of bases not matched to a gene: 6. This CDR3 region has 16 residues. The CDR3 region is CASSQDQGTGRYEQYF. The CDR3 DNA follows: TGCGCCAGCAGCCAAGATCAGGGGACAGGGCGCTACGAGCAGTACTTC.

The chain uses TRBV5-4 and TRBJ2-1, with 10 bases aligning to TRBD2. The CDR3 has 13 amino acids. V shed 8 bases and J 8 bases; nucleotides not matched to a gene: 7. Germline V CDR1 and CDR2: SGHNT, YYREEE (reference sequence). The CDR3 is CASLLAGFDEQFF. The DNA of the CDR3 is TGTGCCAGTCTACTAGCGGGGTTCGATGAGCAGTTCTTC.

Here the CDR3 DNA reads TGTGCCAGCAGCTTAGCAGGGGGCGCTTTCACCGGGGAGCTGTTTTTT. It yields the protein CASSLAGGAFTGELFF. The V call is TRBV7-2, the J call TRBJ2-2; 7 nucleotides line up with TRBD1. The CDR3 contains 16 residues. V was pared by 0 bases and J by 4 bases, with 5 bases of the junction left unmatched. From germline, CDR1 is SGHTA and CDR2 FQGNSA.

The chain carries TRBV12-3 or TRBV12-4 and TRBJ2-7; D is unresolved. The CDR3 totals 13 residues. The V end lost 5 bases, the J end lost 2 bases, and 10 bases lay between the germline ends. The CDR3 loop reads CASSPDGTYEQYF. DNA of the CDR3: TGTGCCAGCAGTCCGGACGGTACCTACGAGCAGTACTTC.

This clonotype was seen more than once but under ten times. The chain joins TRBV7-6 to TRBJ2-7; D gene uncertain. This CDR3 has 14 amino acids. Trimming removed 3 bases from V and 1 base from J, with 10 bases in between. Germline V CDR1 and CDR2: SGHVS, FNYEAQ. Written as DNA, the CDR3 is TGTGCCAGCAGCTTGTTTGGGTATTCCTACGAGCAGTACTTC. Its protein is CASSLFGYSYEQYF.

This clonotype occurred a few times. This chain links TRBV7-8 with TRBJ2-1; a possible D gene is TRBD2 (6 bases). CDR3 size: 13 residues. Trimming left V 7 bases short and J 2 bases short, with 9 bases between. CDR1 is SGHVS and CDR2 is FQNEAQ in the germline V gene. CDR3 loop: CASTEGPYNEQFF. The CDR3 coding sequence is TGTGCCAGCACGGAGGGACCCTACAATGAGCAGTTCTTC.

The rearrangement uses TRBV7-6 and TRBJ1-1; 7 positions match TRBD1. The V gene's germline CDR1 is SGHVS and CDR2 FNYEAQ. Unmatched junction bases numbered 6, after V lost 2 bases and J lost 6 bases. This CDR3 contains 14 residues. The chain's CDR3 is CASSLTGAEAEAFF. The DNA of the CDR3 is TGTGCCAGCAGCTTAACAGGGGCAGAGGCTGAAGCTTTCTTT.

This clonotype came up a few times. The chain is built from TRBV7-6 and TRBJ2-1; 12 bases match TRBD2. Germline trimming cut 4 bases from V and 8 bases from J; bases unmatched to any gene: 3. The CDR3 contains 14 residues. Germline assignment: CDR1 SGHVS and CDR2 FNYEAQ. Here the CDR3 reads CASSSRTSGDEQFF. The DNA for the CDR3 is TGTGCCAGCAGCTCTCGGACTAGCGGGGATGAGCAGTTCTTC.